The 25 T cell receptor beta chains in this list originate from one sample, sequenced in a study of siplizumab effects on memory and regulatory T cells. Clones were sequenced by immunoSEQ multiplex PCR, and TCRdb holds only the in-frame ones, with some missing. The sample contains about 100,000 clones, about 94% of which appear only once. The sequencing sample was made of non-Treg CD4+ T cells sorted from blood. These receptors were collected from a human donor in good health.

CDR3 region: CASSRFVGGLADTQYF. CDR3 DNA sequence: TGTGCCAGCTCCCGTTTCGTGGGAGGGTTGGCAGATACGCAGTATTTT. The chain recombines TRBV27 with TRBJ2-3, with 7 bases lining up with TRBD2. The V and J ends lost 8 bases and 4 bases, in that order; junction bases with no gene match: 15. CDR3 length: 16 residues. Germline CDR1 is MNHEY and CDR2 is SMNVEV (reference sequence).

V and J are TRBV7-3 and TRBJ1-1, with D perhaps TRBD1 (5 bases). Germline lookup yields CDR1 SGHTA and CDR2 FQGTGA. This CDR3 is built from 13 residues. V lost 0 bases, J lost 8 bases, and 10 bases lay in between. The CDR3 sequence: CASSLTQGSEAFF. The CDR3 coding sequence is TGTGCCAGCAGCTTAACCCAGGGTTCCGAAGCTTTCTTT.

V gene TRBV5-1 combines with J gene TRBJ2-2; tentatively, D is TRBD2 (6 bases). V gave up 4 bases and J gave up 0 bases, with 13 bases separating them. This CDR3 is built from 16 residues. Germline V gene sequence: CDR1 SGHRS, CDR2 YFSETQ. The CDR3 nucleotides read TGCGCCAGCAGCATTAAGACTAGTTCGAACACCGGGGAGCTGTTTTTT. Its protein product is CASSIKTSSNTGELFF.

Concerning this clone: This CDR3 is also generated by other DNA sequences in the sample. The chain couples TRBV2 to TRBJ2-3; D ambiguous. The CDR3 runs 11 residues. Germline loops: CDR1 SNHLY, CDR2 FYNNEI. Trimming pared 8 bases from V and 2 bases from J, leaving 5 bases between. CDR3 sequence: CASSSTDTQYF. The CDR3 DNA reads as TGTGCCAGCTCCTCCACAGATACGCAGTATTTT.

The chain recombines TRBV4-1 with TRBJ1-5, with D possibly matching TRBD1 (5 bases). In germline, CDR1 is MGHRA, CDR2 YSYEKL. The CDR3 runs 14 residues. V was shortened by 3 bases and J by 10 bases, with 16 bases between the two germline ends. Written as DNA, the CDR3 is TGCGCCAGCAGCCAGCCGGGACGAATAGATCCCCAGCATTTT. Its protein is CASSQPGRIDPQHF.

The J gene is TRBJ2-6, the V gene TRBV5-1, with D hard to call. V was pared by 4 bases and J by 0 bases, with 11 bases between. There are 16 residues in the CDR3. The germline V gene encodes CDR1 SGHRS and CDR2 YFSETQ. CDR3: CASSLIRASGANVLTF. DNA for the CDR3: TGCGCCAGCAGCCTAATCCGTGCCTCTGGGGCCAACGTCCTGACTTTC.

This chain uses TRBV5-1 with TRBJ1-1; no reliable D call. The CDR3 consists of 12 residues. V lost 3 bases and J 3 bases, leaving 6 bases between the germline ends. Germline lookup yields CDR1 SGHRS and CDR2 YFSETQ. The CDR3 DNA reads TGCGCCAGCAGCTCTTCGGACACTGAAGCTTTCTTT. This gives the protein CASSSSDTEAFF.

V and J are TRBV2 and TRBJ2-7; tentatively, D is TRBD2 (7 bases). There are 12 residues in the CDR3. The germline V gene encodes CDR1 SNHLY and CDR2 FYNNEI. Trimming removed 7 bases from V and 7 bases from J, with 14 bases in between. The CDR3 reads CASTNGGREQYF. CDR3 nucleotides: TGTGCCAGCACTAACGGGGGGCGTGAGCAGTACTTC. The entire variable domain, with the rest obtained from reference TRBV2 and TRBJ2-7, is as follows: EPEVTQTPSHQVTQMGQEVILRCVPISNHLYFYWYRQILGQKVEFLVSFYNNEISEKSEIFDDQFSVERPDGSNFTLKIRSTKLEDSAMYFCASTNGGREQYFGPGTRLTVT.

The J gene is TRBJ2-7, the V gene TRBV11-3; 10 bases are a match to TRBD1. CDR1 SGHNT and CDR2 YENEEA come from the germline V gene. Trimming took 5 bases from V and 5 from J; bases not matched to a gene: 9. The CDR3 has 15 residues. CDR3 bases: TGTGCCAGCAGCGTAAACGGGGACAGGGGCCACGAGCAGTACTTC. Translation gives CASSVNGDRGHEQYF. Full variable domain (missing parts from reference TRBV11-3 and TRBJ2-7): EAGVVQSPRYKIIEKKQPVAFWCNPISGHNTLYWYLQNLGQGPELLIRYENEEAVDDSQLPKDRFSAERLKGVDSTLKIQPAELGDSAVYLCASSVNGDRGHEQYFGPGTRLTVT.

This rearrangement joins TRBV6-6 to TRBJ2-7; D uncertain. The CDR3 is 14 residues long. V was trimmed by 8 bases and J by 6 bases, leaving 20 bases between them. CDR1 is MNHNY and CDR2 is SVGAGI in the germline V gene (reference sequence). The CDR3, as DNA: TGTGCCAGCGGACCTGGCGTTGCCTTTCTCGAGCAGTACTTC. Its protein is CASGPGVAFLEQYF.

The V gene is TRBV5-4, the J gene TRBJ2-6; a possible D gene is TRBD1 (6 bases). CDR1 is SGHNT, CDR2 YYREEE, per germline (reference sequence). Between the trimmed V and J ends, which lost 4 bases and 15 bases, there was a span of 14 bases. This CDR3 spans 12 amino acids. The CDR3 protein is CASSPGQRALTF. The CDR3 DNA sequence: TGTGCCAGCAGCCCGGGACAACGAGCCCTGACTTTC.

Written as DNA, the CDR3 is TGTGCCAGCAGTGAAAGGAGGGCTAGCGGGAGCTACGAGCAGTACTTC. It specifies CASSERRASGSYEQYF. The rearrangement uses TRBV6-1 and TRBJ2-7; 10 positions match TRBD2. Germline values: CDR1 MNHNS, CDR2 SASEGT. The CDR3 consists of 16 residues. J was trimmed by 3 bases and V by 2 bases; bases with no gene match: 7.

The chain's CDR3 is CASSPTLAGGYNEQFF. The CDR3, as DNA: TGTGCCAGCAGCCCCACCCTAGCGGGAGGTTACAATGAGCAGTTCTTC. The J gene is TRBJ2-1, the V gene TRBV7-3; 11 nucleotides match TRBD2. With 5 bases clipped from V and 4 bases from J, the junction kept 7 bases outside the gene matches. The length of the CDR3 is 16 residues. The V gene's germline CDR1 is SGHTA and CDR2 FQGTGA.

The rearrangement uses TRBV2 and TRBJ1-2; D remains unclear. In germline, CDR1 is SNHLY, CDR2 FYNNEI. The CDR3 length is 13 residues. Trimming shortened V by 6 bases and J by 0 bases, and 8 bases separated the two germline ends. DNA for the CDR3: TGTGCCAGCAGGCGGGGAGCTAACTATGGCTACACCTTC. Encoded protein: CASRRGANYGYTF. Together with reference TRBV2 and TRBJ1-2, the CDR3 gives the full variable domain: EPEVTQTPSHQVTQMGQEVILRCVPISNHLYFYWYRQILGQKVEFLVSFYNNEISEKSEIFDDQFSVERPDGSNFTLKIRSTKLEDSAMYFCASRRGANYGYTFGSGTRLTVV.

The chain links TRBV6-1 to TRBJ2-5, with 8 bases that match TRBD1. The CDR3 length is 14 residues. CDR1 and CDR2 (germline): MNHNS, SASEGT. V was pared by 3 bases and J by 1 base, with 1 base of the junction left unmatched. Here the CDR3 reads CASSEDRAQETQYF. CDR3 DNA: TGTGCCAGCAGTGAGGACAGGGCCCAAGAGACCCAGTACTTC.

V is TRBV30 and J is TRBJ2-7; 9 bases agree with TRBD1. Losses at the gene ends were 5 bases for V and 2 bases for J; bases not matched to a gene: 4. Germline V gene data show CDR1 as GTSNPN and CDR2 as SVGIG (reference sequence). The length of the CDR3 is 13 residues. In DNA, the CDR3 is TGTGCCTGGGGCAGGACAGGGGCCTACGAGCAGTACTTC. It translates to CAWGRTGAYEQYF. Full variable domain (outside the CDR3, taken from reference TRBV30 and TRBJ2-7): SQTIHQWPATLVQPVGSPLSLECTVEGTSNPNLYWYRQAAGRGLQLLFYSVGIGQISSEVPQNLSASRPQDRQFILSSKKLLLSDSGFYLCAWGRTGAYEQYFGPGTRLTVT.

The chain links TRBV7-3 to TRBJ2-3, with D unresolved. Germline V gene sequence: CDR1 SGHTA, CDR2 FQGTGA. The V and J ends lost 5 bases and 5 bases respectively, with 11 bases between them. The CDR3 is 13 amino acids. CDR3 in amino acids: CASSRNSGDTQYF. CDR3 coding DNA: TGTGCCAGCAGCCGGAACTCAGGAGATACGCAGTATTTT.

DNA of the CDR3: TGTGCCACCAGCAGATTGGGGGCTCGTTTGGAAAAACTGTTTTTT. It codes for CATSRLGARLEKLFF. This sequence joins TRBV15 and TRBJ1-4; D might be TRBD1 (6 bases). CDR1 LNHNV and CDR2 YYDKDF come from the germline V gene (reference sequence). V was trimmed by 2 bases and J by 8 bases, leaving 15 bases between them. The CDR3 sequence is 15 residues long.

This clone was counted a single time. Other DNA sequences from this sample encode an identical CDR3 as well. V gene TRBV5-1 combines with J gene TRBJ1-5, with 11 bases matching TRBD1. The CDR3 runs 15 residues. With V trimmed by 5 bases and J by 2 bases, 3 bases remained unmatched. Germline loops: CDR1 SGHRS, CDR2 YFSETQ. As DNA, the CDR3 is TGCGCCAGCAGTCCGGGACAGGGGGGCAATCAGCCCCAGCATTTT. Its protein product is CASSPGQGGNQPQHF. The variable domain in full, with the rest retrieved from reference TRBV5-1 and TRBJ1-5, is KAGVTQTPRYLIKTRGQQVTLSCSPISGHRSVSWYQQTPGQGLQFLFEYFSETQRNKGNFPGRFSGRQFSNSRSEMNVSTLELGDSALYLCASSPGQGGNQPQHFGDGTRLSIL.

This clone was recorded once. This chain uses TRBV2 with TRBJ1-3, with 7 bases matching TRBD1. There are 16 residues in the CDR3. Germline CDR1 and CDR2: SNHLY and FYNNEI. The J segment lost 0 bases and the V segment lost 5 bases, leaving 7 bases of the junction unmatched. The CDR3 coding sequence is TGTGCCAGCAGTTATGGACAGGCCACCTCTGGAAACACCATATATTTT. Translated, it gives CASSYGQATSGNTIYF. The entire variable domain, with the rest obtained from reference TRBV2 and TRBJ1-3, is as follows: EPEVTQTPSHQVTQMGQEVILRCVPISNHLYFYWYRQILGQKVEFLVSFYNNEISEKSEIFDDQFSVERPDGSNFTLKIRSTKLEDSAMYFCASSYGQATSGNTIYFGEGSWLTVV.

The CDR3 sequence: CASGKTGSYEQYF. The CDR3 DNA reads as TGTGCCAGCGGGAAGACAGGGAGCTACGAGCAGTACTTC. This chain joins TRBV6-1 and TRBJ2-7, with TRBD1 matching 7 bases. The CDR3 extends over 13 amino acids. In germline, CDR1 is MNHNS, CDR2 SASEGT. V lost 8 bases to trimming and J lost 3 bases; unmatched junction nucleotides: 7.

The chain employs TRBV5-1 and TRBJ2-7; tentatively, D is TRBD1 (7 bases). CDR3 size: 15 residues. Trimming removed 1 base at V and 4 bases at J, with 15 bases between. CDR1 SGHRS and CDR2 YFSETQ come from the germline V gene. CDR3: CASSLRQGGGYEQYF. The CDR3 nucleotides read TGCGCCAGCAGCTTGAGACAGGGAGGAGGGTACGAGCAGTACTTC.

This clone was seen once. The chain links TRBV5-4 to TRBJ1-2, with TRBD1 matching over 7 bases. The germline CDR1 and CDR2 sequences are SGHNT and YYREEE (reference sequence). The ends lost 5 bases at V and 7 bases at J; junction bases unmatched: 14. This CDR3 is built from 15 residues. The CDR3 spells CASRSRDSLTGGYTF. Here the CDR3 DNA reads TGTGCCAGCAGGTCCCGGGACAGCCTGACGGGTGGCTACACCTTC.

The chain has TRBV6-6 and TRBJ2-1; possibly TRBD1 or TRBD2 for D (6 bases each). Germline V lookup: CDR1 MNHNY, CDR2 SVGAGI (reference sequence). The CDR3 covers 15 residues. Trimming shortened V by 5 bases and J by 5 bases, and 16 bases separated the two germline ends. CDR3 in amino acids: CASSHAPRGDNEQFF. The DNA for the CDR3 is TGTGCCAGCAGTCACGCCCCAAGGGGGGACAATGAGCAGTTCTTC.

The chain combines TRBV7-9 with TRBJ1-4, with D perhaps TRBD1 (6 bases). V was shortened by 3 bases and J by 2 bases, with 10 bases between the two germline ends. The CDR3 has 15 amino acids. Germline lookup yields CDR1 SEHNR and CDR2 FQNEAQ (reference sequence). The CDR3 loop is CASSFGGLTNEKLFF. CDR3 DNA sequence: TGTGCCAGCAGCTTTGGGGGGCTCACTAATGAAAAACTGTTTTTT. The full variable domain, completed using reference TRBV7-9 and TRBJ1-4, is DTGVSQNPRHKITKRGQNVTFRCDPISEHNRLYWYRQTLGQGPEFLTYFQNEAQLEKSRLLSDRFSAERPKGSFSTLEIQRTEQGDSAMYLCASSFGGLTNEKLFFGSGTQLSVL.